This TCR beta chain originates from a study of shared clonotypes between healthy human individuals. The study, taken as a whole, reports: The naive CD4 repertoires of a handful of donors were compared, and approximately 5.3% of clonotypes were shared.

This clone appeared a few times. Antigen unknown. Using immunoSEQ multiplex PCR, the repertoire was profiled, and TCRdb retains in-frame clones only, with some absent. Seen here are 780,000 or so clones, over 55% observed once, and the top ten hold under 2%. This CDR3 region has 13 residues. Germline V gene data show CDR1 as MDHEN and CDR2 as SYDVKM. Trimming took off 3 bases at V and 1 base at J, with 5 bases between the two ends. The gene calls are TRBV28 and TRBJ2-3; no definite D call. Sequenced sample: memory CD4+ T cells sorted from blood. Indicated subset: CD45RA-negative fraction. The TCR comes from a woman in her thirties in good health. CDR3 sequence (DNA): TGTGCCAGCAGTTTGATCGGCACAGATACGCAGTATTTT. This codes for CASSLIGTDTQYF.